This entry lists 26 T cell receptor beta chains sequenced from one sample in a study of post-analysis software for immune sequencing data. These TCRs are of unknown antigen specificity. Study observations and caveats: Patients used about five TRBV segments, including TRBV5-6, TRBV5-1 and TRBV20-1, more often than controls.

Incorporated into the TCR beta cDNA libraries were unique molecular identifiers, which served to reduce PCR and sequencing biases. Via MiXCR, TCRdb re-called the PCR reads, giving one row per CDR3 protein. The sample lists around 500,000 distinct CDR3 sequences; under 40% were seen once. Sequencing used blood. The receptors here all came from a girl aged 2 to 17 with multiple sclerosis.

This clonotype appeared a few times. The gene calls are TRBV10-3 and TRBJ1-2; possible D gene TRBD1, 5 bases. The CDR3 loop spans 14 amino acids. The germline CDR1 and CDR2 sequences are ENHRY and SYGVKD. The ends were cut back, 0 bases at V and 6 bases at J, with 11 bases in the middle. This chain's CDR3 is CAISESAQGHGYTF. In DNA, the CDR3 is TGTGCCATCAGTGAGTCGGCCCAGGGACATGGCTACACCTTC.

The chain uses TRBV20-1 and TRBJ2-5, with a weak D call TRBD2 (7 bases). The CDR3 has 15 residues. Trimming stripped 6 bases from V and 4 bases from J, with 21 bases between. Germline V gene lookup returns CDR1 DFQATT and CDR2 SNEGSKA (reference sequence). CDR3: CSAMIPERGGETQYF. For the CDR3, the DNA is TGCAGTGCAATGATCCCCGAAAGGGGGGGAGAGACCCAGTACTTC.

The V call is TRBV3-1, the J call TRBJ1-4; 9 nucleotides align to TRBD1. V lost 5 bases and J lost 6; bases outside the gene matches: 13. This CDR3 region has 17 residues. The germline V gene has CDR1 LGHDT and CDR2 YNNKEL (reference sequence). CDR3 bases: TGTGCCAGCAGCTACGGGACAGGGACTCAGCAGGATGAAAAACTGTTTTTT. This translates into CASSYGTGTQQDEKLFF.

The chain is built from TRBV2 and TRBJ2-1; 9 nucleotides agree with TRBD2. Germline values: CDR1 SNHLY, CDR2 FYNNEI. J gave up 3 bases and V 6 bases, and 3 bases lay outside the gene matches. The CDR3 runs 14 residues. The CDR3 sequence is CASRLSGGYNEQFF. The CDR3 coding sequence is TGTGCCAGCAGACTTAGCGGGGGCTACAATGAGCAGTTCTTC.

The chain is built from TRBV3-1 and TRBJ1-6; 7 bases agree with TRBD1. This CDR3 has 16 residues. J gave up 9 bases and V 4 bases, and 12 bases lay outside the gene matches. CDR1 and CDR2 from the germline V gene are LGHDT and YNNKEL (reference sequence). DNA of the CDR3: TGTGCCAGCAGCCTCATTCCCCAGGGGGGAGGTTCACCCCTCCACTTT. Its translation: CASSLIPQGGGSPLHF.

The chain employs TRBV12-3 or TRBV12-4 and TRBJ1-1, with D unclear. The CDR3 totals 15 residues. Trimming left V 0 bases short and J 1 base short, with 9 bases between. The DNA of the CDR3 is TGTGCCAGCAGTTTAGCAGGACTTAGGAACACTGAAGCTTTCTTT. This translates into CASSLAGLRNTEAFF.

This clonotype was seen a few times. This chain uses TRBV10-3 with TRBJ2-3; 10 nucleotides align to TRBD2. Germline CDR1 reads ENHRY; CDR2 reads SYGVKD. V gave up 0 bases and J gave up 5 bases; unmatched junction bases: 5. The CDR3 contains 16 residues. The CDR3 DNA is TGTGCCATCAGTGAGTCGCTAGCGGGGGATGGAGATACGCAGTATTTT. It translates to CAISESLAGDGDTQYF.

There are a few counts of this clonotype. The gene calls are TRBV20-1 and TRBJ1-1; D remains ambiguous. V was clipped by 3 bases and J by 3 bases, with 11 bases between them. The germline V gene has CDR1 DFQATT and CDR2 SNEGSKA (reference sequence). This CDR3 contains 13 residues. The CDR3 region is CSASNQWDTEAFF. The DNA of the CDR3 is TGCAGTGCTAGCAATCAGTGGGACACTGAAGCTTTCTTT.

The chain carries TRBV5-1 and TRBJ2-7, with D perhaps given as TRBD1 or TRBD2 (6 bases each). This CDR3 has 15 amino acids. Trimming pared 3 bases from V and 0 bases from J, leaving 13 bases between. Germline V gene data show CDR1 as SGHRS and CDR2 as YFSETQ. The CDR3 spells CASSSGDMLSYEQYF. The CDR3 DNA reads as TGCGCCAGCAGCTCGGGGGACATGCTCTCCTACGAGCAGTACTTC.

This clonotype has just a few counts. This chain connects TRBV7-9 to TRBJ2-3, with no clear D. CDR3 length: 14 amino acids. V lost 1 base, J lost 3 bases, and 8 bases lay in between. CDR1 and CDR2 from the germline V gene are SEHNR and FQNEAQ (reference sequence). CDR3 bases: TGTGCCAGCAGCTTAGTCACCGAAACAGATACGCAGTATTTT. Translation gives CASSLVTETDTQYF.

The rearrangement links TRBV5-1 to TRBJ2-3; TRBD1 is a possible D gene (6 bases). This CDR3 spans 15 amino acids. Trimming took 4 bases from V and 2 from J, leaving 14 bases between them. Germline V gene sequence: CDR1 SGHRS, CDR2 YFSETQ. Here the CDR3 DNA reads TGCGCCAGCAGCCCCGGACAGCGAATCACAGATACGCAGTATTTT. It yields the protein CASSPGQRITDTQYF. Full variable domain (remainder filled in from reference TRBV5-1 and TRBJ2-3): KAGVTQTPRYLIKTRGQQVTLSCSPISGHRSVSWYQQTPGQGLQFLFEYFSETQRNKGNFPGRFSGRQFSNSRSEMNVSTLELGDSALYLCASSPGQRITDTQYFGPGTRLTVL.

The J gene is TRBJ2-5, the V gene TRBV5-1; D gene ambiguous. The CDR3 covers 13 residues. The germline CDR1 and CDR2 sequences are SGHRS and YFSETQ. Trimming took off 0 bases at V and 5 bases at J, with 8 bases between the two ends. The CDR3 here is CASSLGLMETQYF. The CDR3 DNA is TGCGCCAGCAGCTTGGGCCTGATGGAGACCCAGTACTTC.

CDR3 amino acids: CASRTGLSYNEQFF. The DNA of the CDR3 is TGCGCCAGCAGGACGGGCCTCTCCTACAATGAGCAGTTCTTC. This chain links TRBV5-1 with TRBJ2-1; D gene unclear. The CDR3 sequence is 14 residues long. Germline CDR1 reads SGHRS; CDR2 reads YFSETQ. Trimming cost V 5 bases and J 0 bases, with 9 bases left between them.

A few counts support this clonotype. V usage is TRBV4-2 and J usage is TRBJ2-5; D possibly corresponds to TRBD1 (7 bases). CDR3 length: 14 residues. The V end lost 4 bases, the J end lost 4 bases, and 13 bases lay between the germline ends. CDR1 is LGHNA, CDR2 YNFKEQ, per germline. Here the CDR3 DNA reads TGTGCCAGCAGCCCAGGGGGGCCTGGAGAGACCCAGTACTTC. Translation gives CASSPGGPGETQYF.

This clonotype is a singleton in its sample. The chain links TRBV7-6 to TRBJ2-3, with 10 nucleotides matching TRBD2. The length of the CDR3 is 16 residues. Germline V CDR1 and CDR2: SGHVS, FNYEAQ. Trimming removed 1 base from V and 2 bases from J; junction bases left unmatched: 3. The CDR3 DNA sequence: TGTGCCAGCAGCTTAGGTAGCGGGGGGCTCACAGATACGCAGTATTTT. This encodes CASSLGSGGLTDTQYF.

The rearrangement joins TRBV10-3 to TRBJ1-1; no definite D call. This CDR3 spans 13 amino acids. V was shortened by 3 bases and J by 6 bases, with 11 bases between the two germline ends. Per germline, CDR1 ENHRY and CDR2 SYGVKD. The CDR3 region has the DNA TGTGCCATCAGTGAAAGGGAATACTCTGAAGCTTTCTTT. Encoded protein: CAISEREYSEAFF.

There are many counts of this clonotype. In nucleotides, the CDR3 is TGTGCCACCAGTGAGTCGGGACTAGGCTACAATGAGCAGTTCTTC. This translates into CATSESGLGYNEQFF. This chain connects TRBV24-1 to TRBJ2-1, with 8 bases identical to TRBD2. Germline V CDR1 and CDR2: KGHDR, SFDVKD. The length of the CDR3 is 15 residues. V shed 4 bases and J 3 bases; nucleotides not matched to a gene: 4.

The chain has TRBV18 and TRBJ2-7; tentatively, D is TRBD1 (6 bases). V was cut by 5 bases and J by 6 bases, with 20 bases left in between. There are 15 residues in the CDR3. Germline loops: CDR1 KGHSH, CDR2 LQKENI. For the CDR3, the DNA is TGTGCCAGCTCATCCCTGACCCGAAACAGGGCCGAGCAGTACTTC. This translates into CASSSLTRNRAEQYF.

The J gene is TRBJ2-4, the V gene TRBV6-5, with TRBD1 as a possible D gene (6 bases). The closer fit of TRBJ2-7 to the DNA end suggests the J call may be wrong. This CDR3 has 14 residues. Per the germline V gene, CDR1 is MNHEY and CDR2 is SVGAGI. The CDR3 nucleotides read TGTGCCAGCAGTTACTTTGGGGGCGCTTACGAGCAGTACTTC. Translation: CASSYFGGAYEQYF.

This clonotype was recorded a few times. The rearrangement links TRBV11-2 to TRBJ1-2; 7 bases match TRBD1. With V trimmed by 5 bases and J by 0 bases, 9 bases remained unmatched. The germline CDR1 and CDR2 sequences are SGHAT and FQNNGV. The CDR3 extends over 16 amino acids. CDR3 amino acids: CASSPIQQGSNYGYTF. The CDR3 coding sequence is TGTGCCAGCAGCCCGATTCAACAGGGGTCTAACTATGGCTACACCTTC.

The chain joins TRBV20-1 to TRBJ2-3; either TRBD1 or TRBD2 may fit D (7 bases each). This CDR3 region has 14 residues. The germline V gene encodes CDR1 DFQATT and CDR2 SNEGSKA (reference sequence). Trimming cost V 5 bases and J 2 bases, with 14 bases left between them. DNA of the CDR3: TGCAGTGCTGCCAGGGGGACTACCACAGATACGCAGTATTTT. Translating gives CSAARGTTTDTQYF.

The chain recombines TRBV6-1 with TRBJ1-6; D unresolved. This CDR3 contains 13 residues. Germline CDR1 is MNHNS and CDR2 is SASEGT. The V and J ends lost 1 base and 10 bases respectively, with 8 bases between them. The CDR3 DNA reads TGTGCCAGCAGTGAAGGAAGAGGATCACCCCTCCACTTT. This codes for CASSEGRGSPLHF.

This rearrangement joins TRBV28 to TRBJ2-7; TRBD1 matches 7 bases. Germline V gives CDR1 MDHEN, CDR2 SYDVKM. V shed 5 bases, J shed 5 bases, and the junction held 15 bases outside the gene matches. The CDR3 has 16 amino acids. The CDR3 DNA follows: TGTGCCAGCAGTCCCGGACAAAGGGGGCTCTGGGACGAGCAGTACTTC. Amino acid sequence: CASSPGQRGLWDEQYF.

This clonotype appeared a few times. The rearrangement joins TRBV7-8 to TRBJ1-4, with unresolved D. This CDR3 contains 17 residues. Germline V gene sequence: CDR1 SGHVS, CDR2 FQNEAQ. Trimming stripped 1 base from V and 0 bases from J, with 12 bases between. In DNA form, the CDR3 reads TGTGCCAGCAGCTTAGGTGGGCAGGACGCAACTAATGAAAAACTGTTTTTT. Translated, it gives CASSLGGQDATNEKLFF. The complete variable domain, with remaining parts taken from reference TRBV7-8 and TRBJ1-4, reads GAGVSQSPRYKVAKRGQDVALRCDPISGHVSLFWYQQALGQGPEFLTYFQNEAQLDKSGLPSDRFFAERPEGSVSTLKIQRTQQEDSAVYLCASSLGGQDATNEKLFFGSGTQLSVL.

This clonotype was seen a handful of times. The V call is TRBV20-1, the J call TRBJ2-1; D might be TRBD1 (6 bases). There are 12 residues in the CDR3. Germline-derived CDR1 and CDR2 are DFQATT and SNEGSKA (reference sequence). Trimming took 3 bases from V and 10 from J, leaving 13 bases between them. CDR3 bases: TGCAGTGCTAGCACAGGGCGGAAAGAGCAGTTCTTC. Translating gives CSASTGRKEQFF.

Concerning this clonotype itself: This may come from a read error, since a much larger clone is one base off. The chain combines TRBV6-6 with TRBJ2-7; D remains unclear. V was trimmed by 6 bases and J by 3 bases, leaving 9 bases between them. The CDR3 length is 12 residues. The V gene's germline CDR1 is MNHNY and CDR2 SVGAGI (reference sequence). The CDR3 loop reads CASSPLIYEQYF. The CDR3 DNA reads TGTGCCAGCAGCCCCCTAATCTACGAGCAGTACTTC.